The clone carrying this TCR gamma chain has just one count. TRG repertoires were amplified with LymphoTrack primers from 150 to 250 ng of biopsy DNA. TCRdb used CATT to re-call clones from the multiplex PCR reads. The data contain roughly 400 gamma-chain clones, 56% of them singletons. Per the germline V gene, CDR1 is VINAFY and CDR2 is YDVSNSKD. With 0 bases clipped from V and 1 base from J, the junction kept 3 bases outside the gene matches. CDR3 length: 14 amino acids. The data are from a study of intestinal T cells in coeliac disease. Each case's genomic DNA was extracted from ten approximately 5.5-µm formalin-fixed paraffin-embedded scrolls. The samples were fully anonymised formalin-fixed paraffin-embedded duodenal biopsies left over from diagnostic use.

The receptor's source is a human donor who served as a control with a normal duodenal biopsy, not a healthy volunteer. The sample comprised a duodenal biopsy. The rearrangement links TRGV5 to TRGJ1 or TRGJ2. CDR3 in amino acids: CATWDRSNYYKKLF. The CDR3 DNA is TGTGCCACCTGGGACAGGTCTAATTATTATAAGAAACTCTTT.